The 14 T cell receptor beta chains below were found in one sample sequenced in a study of blood T cell repertoires in COVID-19. The repertoire was sequenced with immunoSEQ multiplex PCR; TCRdb's copy has only in-frame clones and lacks some. The data contain nearly 250,000 clones, about nine tenths of them seen just once; the ten biggest clones take up less than 0.9%. The sample was PBMCs or T cells enriched from blood (not recorded which). The receptors stem from a man aged 50 to 60 who had been exposed to COVID-19.

This chain connects TRBV10-3 to TRBJ2-7; possibly TRBD1 for D (6 bases). Looked up from germline, CDR1 is ENHRY and CDR2 is SYGVKD. Trimming shortened V by 0 bases and J by 2 bases, and 11 bases separated the two germline ends. This CDR3 contains 15 residues. Here the CDR3 DNA reads TGTGCCATCAGTGAGTCAGTTGAGGGGGCCTACGAGCAGTACTTC. Its protein is CAISESVEGAYEQYF.

The V call is TRBV24-1, the J call TRBJ2-7; 11 nucleotides align to TRBD1. Looked up from germline, CDR1 is KGHDR and CDR2 is SFDVKD. V lost 4 bases and J lost 0; bases outside the gene matches: 4. The CDR3 length is 16 residues. The CDR3 protein is CATSDPGTGGSYEQYF. In DNA, the CDR3 is TGTGCCACCAGTGACCCCGGGACAGGGGGCTCCTACGAGCAGTACTTC.

V gene TRBV5-4 combines with J gene TRBJ2-7; a possible D gene is TRBD1 (6 bases). There are 16 residues in the CDR3. The V and J ends lost 4 bases and 3 bases respectively, with 20 bases between them. The germline V gene encodes CDR1 SGHNT and CDR2 YYREEE (reference sequence). CDR3 sequence: CASSQGPTQKNYEQYV. The CDR3 nucleotides are TGTGCCAGCAGCCAGGGGCCCACCCAAAAAAACTACGAGCAGTACGTC.

V is TRBV6-5 and J is TRBJ2-7, with D hard to call. V lost 5 bases to trimming and J lost 2 bases, with 10 bases between them. CDR3 length equals 13 residues. Germline CDR1 is MNHEY and CDR2 is SVGAGI. CDR3 residues: CASSPYATYEQYV. CDR3 nucleotides: TGTGCCAGCAGTCCCTACGCAACCTACGAGCAGTACGTC.

The chain uses TRBV7-9 and TRBJ2-3; 15 positions agree with TRBD2. The CDR3 consists of 17 residues. CDR1 and CDR2 (germline): SEHNR, FQNEAQ (reference sequence). The junction had 6 bases not matched to a gene; V was cut back by 5 bases and J by 3 bases. CDR3 coding DNA: TGTGCCAGCAGCCTGGGACTAGCGGGAGGAGCGACAGATACGCAGTATTTT. Amino acids: CASSLGLAGGATDTQYF.

This clone is a singleton in its sample. The gene calls are TRBV24-1 and TRBJ1-6, with D possibly matching TRBD1 (5 bases). This CDR3 comprises 13 residues. V lost 3 bases, J lost 7 bases, and 6 bases lay in between. Germline assignment: CDR1 KGHDR and CDR2 SFDVKD. CDR3 nucleotide sequence: TGTGCCACCAGTGATCGACAGAATTCACCCCTCCACTTT. This codes for CATSDRQNSPLHF.

This chain links TRBV29-1 with TRBJ2-7; unclear D gene. The CDR3 is 15 amino acids. Germline V gene data show CDR1 as SQVTM and CDR2 as ANQGSEA. The V end was cut by 0 bases, the J end by 5 bases, with 17 bases between. CDR3 nucleotide sequence: TGCAGCGTTGAAGATGTTCCAGGTCGGCACAACGAGCAGTACTTC. Its translation is CSVEDVPGRHNEQYF.

The V call is TRBV30, the J call TRBJ2-3; no definite D call. This CDR3 has 14 residues. Trimming took 0 bases from V and 5 from J, leaving 12 bases between them. CDR1 GTSNPN and CDR2 SVGIG come from the germline V gene (reference sequence). DNA of the CDR3: TGTGCCTGGAGTGTGGGCCTCTCAGGAGATACGCAGTATTTT. Protein: CAWSVGLSGDTQYF.

The chain carries TRBV5-1 and TRBJ1-5, with 11 positions matching TRBD1. There are 17 residues in the CDR3. CDR1 SGHRS and CDR2 YFSETQ come from the germline V gene. J gave up 0 bases and V 4 bases, and 6 bases lay outside the gene matches. The CDR3 sequence is CASSPGDRGYSNQPQHF. The CDR3 coding sequence is TGCGCCAGCAGCCCGGGGGACAGGGGGTATAGCAATCAGCCCCAGCATTTT. The full variable domain, in which reference TRBV5-1 and TRBJ1-5 provide the parts outside the CDR3, is KAGVTQTPRYLIKTRGQQVTLSCSPISGHRSVSWYQQTPGQGLQFLFEYFSETQRNKGNFPGRFSGRQFSNSRSEMNVSTLELGDSALYLCASSPGDRGYSNQPQHFGDGTRLSIL.

The genes are TRBV24-1 and TRBJ1-5, with a possible D match to TRBD1 (6 bases). Trimming took 3 bases from V and 4 from J, leaving 12 bases between them. The CDR3 spans 15 residues. Germline CDR1 is KGHDR and CDR2 is SFDVKD. Here the CDR3 DNA reads TGTGCCACCAGTGATCGGACAGCCCATAATCAGCCCCAGCATTTT. Its protein product is CATSDRTAHNQPQHF.

The chain employs TRBV13 and TRBJ1-1; D remains unclear. The CDR3 sequence is 15 residues long. The germline V gene has CDR1 PRHDT and CDR2 FYEKMQ (reference sequence). Trimming cost V 0 bases and J 6 bases, with 14 bases left between them. The CDR3: CASSLGGSRRAEAFF. CDR3 DNA: TGTGCCAGCAGCTTAGGAGGTAGCAGGCGGGCTGAAGCTTTCTTT.

The V gene is TRBV5-1, the J gene TRBJ1-4; D may be TRBD1 (6 bases). The V gene lost 2 bases and the J gene lost 8 bases, with 13 bases spanning the gap. This CDR3 has 14 amino acids. Germline CDR1 and CDR2: SGHRS and YFSETQ. The CDR3 coding sequence is TGCGCCAGCAGCTTACAGGGTCCGCGGGAAAAACTGTTTTTT. Translating gives CASSLQGPREKLFF.

V usage is TRBV27 and J usage is TRBJ2-5; D unclear. Looked up from germline, CDR1 is MNHEY and CDR2 is SMNVEV (reference sequence). V gave up 3 bases and J gave up 2 bases, with 7 bases separating them. This CDR3 spans 13 amino acids. The chain's CDR3 is CASSFSGQETQYF. The CDR3 DNA reads TGTGCCAGCAGTTTTTCAGGTCAAGAGACCCAGTACTTC.

The chain uses TRBV6-5 and TRBJ1-1; 7 nucleotides match TRBD1. This CDR3 contains 13 residues. J lost 5 bases, V lost 6 bases, and 6 bases had no gene match. Germline V gene sequence: CDR1 MNHEY, CDR2 SVGAGI. The CDR3 sequence is CASRRTGETEAFF. For the CDR3, the DNA is TGTGCCAGCAGGCGAACAGGGGAAACTGAAGCTTTCTTT.